This T cell receptor (beta chain) was sequenced in a study of cytomegalovirus exposure and HLA in healthy donors. Per the germline V gene, CDR1 is SGHNT and CDR2 is YYREEE (reference sequence). The CDR3 is 13 residues long. Trimming at V came to 5 bases and at J to 6 bases, leaving 1 base not matched to a gene. The PCR ran on 60 Vbeta and 13 Jbeta primers. Only in-frame clones appear in the TCRdb table, and some are missing; sequencing was by immunoSEQ multiplex PCR. The sample lists around 92,000 clones, roughly four fifths seen once, with roughly 3.5% in the top ten. The specimen was PBMCs. This rearrangement joins TRBV5-4 to TRBJ2-1; TRBD1 matches at 11 bases. This TCR was recovered from a female donor in good health and CMV-seropositive. The CDR3 protein is CASRGTGGNEQFF. Here the CDR3 DNA reads TGTGCCAGCAGAGGGACAGGGGGCAATGAGCAGTTCTTC.